This entry is about one T cell receptor beta chain. Additional DNA sequences in this sample encode the identical CDR3. This CDR3 is 13 amino acids long. V dropped 6 bases and J dropped 2; count of bases not matched to a gene: 3. Germline values: CDR1 SNHLY, CDR2 FYNNEI. This specimen comes from a study of blood T cell repertoires in COVID-19. Whole-study context: Donors in the United States, Italy and Spain gave samples during acute or convalescent COVID-19. T cells, B-cell-depleted T cells, or PBMCs supplied cDNA or gDNA.

The data were produced by immunoSEQ multiplex PCR, yet TCRdb's version contains in-frame clones alone and is incomplete. Seen here are 300,000 to 450,000 clones, over 65% observed once, and the top ten hold 1.1%. The source material was peripheral blood. The sequence was obtained from a human donor with acute or convalescent COVID-19. The donor label of this sample is uncertain. The V gene is TRBV2, the J gene TRBJ1-1; 7 nucleotides align to TRBD1. The CDR3 sequence is CASSRQGNTEAFF. The CDR3 DNA follows: TGTGCCAGCAGCCGACAGGGAAACACTGAAGCTTTCTTT.